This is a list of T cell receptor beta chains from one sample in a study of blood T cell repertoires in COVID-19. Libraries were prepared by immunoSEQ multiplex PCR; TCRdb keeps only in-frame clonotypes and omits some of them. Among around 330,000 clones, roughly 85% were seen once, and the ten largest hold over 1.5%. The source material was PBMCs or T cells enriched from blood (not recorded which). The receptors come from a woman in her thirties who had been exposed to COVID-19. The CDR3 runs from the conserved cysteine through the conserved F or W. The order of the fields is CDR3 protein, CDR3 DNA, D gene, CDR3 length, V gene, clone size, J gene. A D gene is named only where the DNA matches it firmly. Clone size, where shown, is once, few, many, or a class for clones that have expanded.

cdr3_aa: CASSPGQTNTGELFF
cdr3_nt: TGTGCCAGTAGTCCTGGACAGACAAACACCGGGGAGCTGTTTTTT
d_call: -
cdr3_length: 15
v_call: TRBV19
clone_size: -
j_call: TRBJ2-2

cdr3_aa: CASSLGPTRETQYF
cdr3_nt: TGTGCCAGCAGCTTAGGTCCCACCAGGGAGACCCAGTACTTC
d_call: -
cdr3_length: 14
v_call: TRBV7-6
clone_size: -
j_call: TRBJ2-5

cdr3_aa: CASREGGINYGYTF
cdr3_nt: TGTGCCAGCAGGGAAGGGGGAATTAACTATGGCTACACCTTC
d_call: -
cdr3_length: 14
v_call: TRBV4-2
clone_size: few
j_call: TRBJ1-2

cdr3_aa: CASSSGLAGVDEQYF
cdr3_nt: TGTGCCAGCAGCTCGGGACTAGCGGGAGTCGACGAGCAGTACTTC
d_call: TRBD2
cdr3_length: 15
v_call: TRBV5-6
clone_size: -
j_call: TRBJ2-7

cdr3_aa: CASSFRPQGNEQFF
cdr3_nt: TGCGCCAGCAGCTTCCGTCCACAGGGTAATGAGCAGTTCTTC
d_call: -
cdr3_length: 14
v_call: TRBV5-1
clone_size: -
j_call: TRBJ2-1

cdr3_aa: CASSLVPGEGYNEQFF
cdr3_nt: TGCGCCAGCAGCTTGGTCCCGGGAGAGGGCTACAATGAGCAGTTCTTC
d_call: -
cdr3_length: 16
v_call: TRBV5-1
clone_size: few
j_call: TRBJ2-1

cdr3_aa: CASSVAKSSRIDEQFF
cdr3_nt: TGTGCCAGCAGCGTAGCTAAATCCTCTCGAATCGATGAGCAGTTCTTC
d_call: -
cdr3_length: 16
v_call: TRBV9
clone_size: -
j_call: TRBJ2-1

cdr3_aa: CASSPGEEDTQYF
cdr3_nt: TGTGCCAGCAGCCCGGGTGAGGAAGATACGCAGTATTTT
d_call: -
cdr3_length: 13
v_call: TRBV7-8
clone_size: -
j_call: TRBJ2-3

cdr3_aa: CASSLETGDQPQHF
cdr3_nt: TGTGCCAGCAGTTTAGAGACAGGGGATCAGCCCCAGCATTTT
d_call: TRBD1
cdr3_length: 14
v_call: TRBV28
clone_size: once
j_call: TRBJ1-5

cdr3_aa: CASETRQIESPLHF
cdr3_nt: TGTGCCAGCGAGACCAGACAGATTGAGTCACCCCTCCACTTT
d_call: -
cdr3_length: 14
v_call: TRBV21-1
clone_size: -
j_call: TRBJ1-6

cdr3_aa: CASSFGAGGEPEQYF
cdr3_nt: TGTGCCAGCAGTTTTGGTGCGGGAGGGGAGCCGGAGCAGTACTTC
d_call: TRBD2
cdr3_length: 15
v_call: TRBV27
clone_size: -
j_call: TRBJ2-7

cdr3_aa: CASSVDGGQETQYF
cdr3_nt: TGTGCCAGCAGCGTAGACGGGGGCCAAGAGACCCAGTACTTC
d_call: -
cdr3_length: 14
v_call: TRBV9
clone_size: -
j_call: TRBJ2-5

cdr3_aa: CASSPHHTGLQGNTIYF
cdr3_nt: TGTGCCAGCAGTCCACATCACACAGGGCTGCAAGGAAACACCATATATTTT
d_call: -
cdr3_length: 17
v_call: TRBV28
clone_size: -
j_call: TRBJ1-3

cdr3_aa: CASSAREIGANVLTF
cdr3_nt: TGTGCCAGCAGCGCGAGGGAGATTGGGGCCAACGTCCTGACTTTC
d_call: -
cdr3_length: 15
v_call: TRBV9
clone_size: once
j_call: TRBJ2-6

cdr3_aa: CASLGTGTTEAFF
cdr3_nt: TGTGCCAGCCTTGGGACAGGGACCACTGAAGCTTTCTTT
d_call: TRBD1
cdr3_length: 13
v_call: TRBV7-9
clone_size: -
j_call: TRBJ1-1

cdr3_aa: CASSVGHRGYNEQFF
cdr3_nt: TGTGCCAGCAGCGTAGGCCACAGGGGCTACAATGAGCAGTTCTTC
d_call: TRBD1
cdr3_length: 15
v_call: TRBV9
clone_size: -
j_call: TRBJ2-1

cdr3_aa: CATSRGFYLGVEDEQYF
cdr3_nt: TGTGCCACCAGCAGAGGTTTCTACTTAGGGGTTGAGGACGAGCAGTACTTC
d_call: -
cdr3_length: 17
v_call: TRBV15
clone_size: -
j_call: TRBJ2-7

cdr3_aa: CASSPQGGGRAAYNEQFF
cdr3_nt: TGTGCCAGCAGCCCCCAAGGCGGCGGGAGGGCCGCCTACAATGAGCAGTTCTTC
d_call: TRBD2
cdr3_length: 18
v_call: TRBV14
clone_size: -
j_call: TRBJ2-1

cdr3_aa: CASSPGNYGYTF
cdr3_nt: TGTGCCAGCAGCCCCGGTAACTATGGCTACACCTTC
d_call: -
cdr3_length: 12
v_call: TRBV3-1/TRBV3-2
clone_size: -
j_call: TRBJ1-2

cdr3_aa: CASSQDPGNRYEQYF
cdr3_nt: TGCGCCAGCAGCCAAGATCCAGGGAACAGGTACGAGCAGTACTTC
d_call: -
cdr3_length: 15
v_call: TRBV4-3
clone_size: -
j_call: TRBJ2-7

cdr3_aa: CASSGLAGASGTQYF
cdr3_nt: TGTGCCAGCAGCGGACTAGCGGGGGCCTCAGGGACCCAGTACTTC
d_call: TRBD2
cdr3_length: 15
v_call: TRBV14
clone_size: -
j_call: TRBJ2-5

cdr3_aa: CASSLRSGGGTDTQYF
cdr3_nt: TGCGCCAGCAGCTTGCGAAGCGGGGGTGGGACAGATACGCAGTATTTT
d_call: TRBD2
cdr3_length: 16
v_call: TRBV5-1
clone_size: -
j_call: TRBJ2-3

cdr3_aa: CASSLTSGSQNEQFF
cdr3_nt: TGTGCCAGCTCACTCACTAGCGGGAGCCAGAATGAGCAGTTCTTC
d_call: TRBD2
cdr3_length: 15
v_call: TRBV18
clone_size: -
j_call: TRBJ2-1

cdr3_aa: CASRGGSTDTQYF
cdr3_nt: TGCGCCAGTCGTGGCGGTAGCACAGATACGCAGTATTTT
d_call: -
cdr3_length: 13
v_call: TRBV5-1
clone_size: -
j_call: TRBJ2-3

cdr3_aa: CASSLSQGYTEAFF
cdr3_nt: TGTGCCAGCAGTTTATCCCAGGGTTACACTGAAGCTTTCTTT
d_call: -
cdr3_length: 14
v_call: TRBV27
clone_size: -
j_call: TRBJ1-1

cdr3_aa: CATLADSYEQYF
cdr3_nt: TGCGCCACCTTAGCGGATTCCTACGAGCAGTACTTC
d_call: -
cdr3_length: 12
v_call: TRBV10-2
clone_size: many
j_call: TRBJ2-7

cdr3_aa: CATSDFKEGGFYYGYTF
cdr3_nt: TGTGCCACCAGTGATTTTAAGGAGGGTGGGTTCTACTATGGCTACACCTTC
d_call: -
cdr3_length: 17
v_call: TRBV24-1
clone_size: -
j_call: TRBJ1-2